A single sample gave rise to the 28 T cell receptor beta chains below, sequenced in a study of blood T cells in healthy people across ages (dated by TCRdb to 2014 to 2015). The method was 5' RACE. Sequencer: Illumina HiSeq 2500. The second PCR ran for roughly 7 to 11 cycles and used a J-beta primer mix along with a sample-barcoded 5' primer. The raw public data were reprocessed by TCRdb itself: fastp quality trimming at Q25, MiXCR clonotype calling, in-frame beta chains only. Each CDR3 protein gets just one entry, which takes the most common genes and DNA from the rows behind it. For this sample there are 1,500,000 or so distinct CDR3 sequences; under 55% appear just once. The top ten constitute around 4% of the sample. Sequencing was performed on blood. The source is a woman under 30 in good health.

This clonotype was picked up a small number of times. The chain has TRBV5-1 and TRBJ2-5; D gene unclear. V lost 4 bases and J lost 1, with 5 bases in between. The germline V gene has CDR1 SGHRS and CDR2 YFSETQ. The CDR3 is 12 amino acids. This CDR3 is CASSSFQETQYF. Written as DNA, the CDR3 is TGCGCCAGCAGCAGCTTCCAAGAGACCCAGTACTTC.

This chain links TRBV7-2 with TRBJ2-1; 8 nucleotides line up with TRBD1. Germline V gives CDR1 SGHTA, CDR2 FQGNSA. The V and J ends lost 1 base and 7 bases, in that order; junction bases with no gene match: 12. The length of the CDR3 is 17 residues. The DNA for the CDR3 is TGTGCCAGCAGCTTAGGGGCAGGGGGCAGGCTAATGAATGAGCAGTTCTTC. This translates into CASSLGAGGRLMNEQFF.

This chain joins TRBV6-5 and TRBJ1-5; TRBD1 agrees at 9 bases. CDR3 size: 16 residues. The junction had 9 bases not matched to a gene; V was cut back by 5 bases and J by 4 bases. The V gene's germline CDR1 is MNHEY and CDR2 SVGAGI. DNA of the CDR3: TGTGCCAGCAGTACCGGGACAGGGAGGAGGAATCAGCCCCAGCATTTT. Its protein is CASSTGTGRRNQPQHF.

The V gene is TRBV27, the J gene TRBJ2-1; D unclear. The DNA end is a closer match to TRBJ2-7, so the J assignment may be wrong. The germline V gene encodes CDR1 MNHEY and CDR2 SMNVEV (reference sequence). This CDR3 comprises 13 residues. The CDR3 DNA reads TGTGCCAGCAGTTTAAGAGAGGATAGTGAGCAGTACTTC. It specifies CASSLREDSEQYF.

A note on this clonotype: Its ends do not fully match the called genes, so a read error is possible. J is TRBJ2-1 and V is TRBV6-2 or TRBV6-3; perhaps TRBD2 as D (5 bases). The CDR3 loop spans 16 amino acids. Looked up from germline, CDR1 is MNHEY and CDR2 is SVGEGT. The CDR3 protein is CASSYFRGEPYNEKFF. The CDR3 DNA follows: TGTGCCAGCAGTTACTTCCGGGGAGAACCCTACAATGAGAAGTTCTTC.

The genes are TRBV10-3 and TRBJ2-2; D not certain. The CDR3 is 12 amino acids. The germline CDR1 and CDR2 sequences are ENHRY and SYGVKD. V lost 8 bases and J lost 6, with 10 bases in between. In DNA form, the CDR3 reads TGTGCCATCGGCTCCGGACCCGGGGAGCTGTTTTTT. Protein sequence: CAIGSGPGELFF.

In its sample, this clonotype was seen a few times. V gene TRBV4-3 combines with J gene TRBJ2-7; maybe TRBD2 (5 bases). The CDR3 is 16 amino acids. With 0 bases removed from V and 3 bases from J, the gap between germline ends came to 15 bases. Germline values: CDR1 LGHNA, CDR2 YSLEER. DNA for the CDR3: TGCGCCAGCAGCCAAGAGGCACGGGCCGGAGGCTACGAGCAGTACTTC. This encodes CASSQEARAGGYEQYF.

Only a few counts were recorded for this clonotype. The chain is built from TRBV19 and TRBJ2-7, with TRBD2 matching 9 bases. With 5 bases clipped from V and 4 bases from J, the junction kept 6 bases outside the gene matches. The CDR3 consists of 14 residues. CDR1 LNHDA and CDR2 SQIVND come from the germline V gene (reference sequence). This chain's CDR3 is CASSGSSGSYEQYF. CDR3 DNA sequence: TGTGCCAGTAGTGGGAGTAGCGGGAGTTACGAGCAGTACTTC. The variable domain in full, with the rest retrieved from reference TRBV19 and TRBJ2-7, is DGGITQSPKYLFRKEGQNVTLSCEQNLNHDAMYWYRQDPGQGLRLIYYSQIVNDFQKGDIAEGYSVSREKKESFPLTVTSAQKNPTAFYLCASSGSSGSYEQYFGPGTRLTVT.

This sequence joins TRBV7-2 and TRBJ2-7; no definite D call. Trimming took off 5 bases at V and 3 bases at J, with 8 bases between the two ends. The CDR3 covers 12 residues. Germline lookup yields CDR1 SGHTA and CDR2 FQGNSA. The CDR3 DNA reads TGTGCCAGCAGCGAGCTGGTCTACGAGCAGTACTTC. This translates into CASSELVYEQYF.

A few counts support this clonotype. The chain joins TRBV30 to TRBJ2-4; no clear D. The CDR3 runs 11 residues. Deletions cut 5 bases from V and 15 bases from J, with 17 bases between. Germline V gives CDR1 GTSNPN, CDR2 SVGIG (reference sequence). In DNA form, the CDR3 reads TGTGCCTGGTCATGGGGTGGCGAGCTGTACTTC. This encodes CAWSWGGELYF.

V gene TRBV20-1 combines with J gene TRBJ2-7, with D possibly TRBD2 on 5 matching bases. The V and J ends lost 6 bases and 6 bases respectively, with 12 bases between them. The germline CDR1 and CDR2 sequences are DFQATT and SNEGSKA (reference sequence). There are 11 residues in the CDR3. The CDR3 loop is CSAAPGGEQYF. CDR3 DNA sequence: TGCAGTGCCGCCCCAGGAGGCGAGCAGTACTTC.

The V call is TRBV6-6, the J call TRBJ1-2; 8 positions agree with TRBD1. The CDR3 is 14 residues long. Unmatched junction bases numbered 4, after V lost 7 bases and J lost 0 bases. Germline assignment: CDR1 MNHNY and CDR2 SVGAGI (reference sequence). The CDR3 sequence is CASIPDRANYGYTF. The CDR3 DNA reads as TGTGCCAGCATCCCGGACAGGGCTAACTATGGCTACACCTTC.

This clonotype was observed many times. V and J are TRBV7-2 and TRBJ2-7; D ambiguous. The CDR3 runs to 17 residues. Germline lookup yields CDR1 SGHTA and CDR2 FQGNSA. Trimming pared 3 bases from V and 4 bases from J, leaving 22 bases between. The CDR3 is CASSFGFSGRRRYEQYF. The CDR3 DNA reads as TGTGCCAGCAGCTTCGGTTTTAGTGGCCGGAGAAGATACGAGCAGTACTTC. Combining the CDR3 with reference TRBV7-2 and TRBJ2-7 gives the whole variable domain GAGVSQSPSNKVTEKGKDVELRCDPISGHTALYWYRQSLGQGLEFLIYFQGNSAPDKSGLPSDRFSAERTGGSVSTLTIQRTQQEDSAVYLCASSFGFSGRRRYEQYFGPGTRLTVT.

A word on this clonotype: A much bigger clone sits one base away, suggesting this may be a read error. The chain couples TRBV15 to TRBJ2-5, with D uncertain. V lost 7 bases and J 5 bases, leaving 20 bases between the germline ends. CDR1 is LNHNV, CDR2 YYDKDF, per germline (reference sequence). The CDR3 is 15 residues long. CDR3 sequence (DNA): TGTGCCACCACACATCGACGAGCGTATACGGAGACCCAGTACTTC. This translates into CATTHRRAYTETQYF.

The rearrangement links TRBV20-1 to TRBJ2-7, with unresolved D. Germline V gives CDR1 DFQATT, CDR2 SNEGSKA (reference sequence). This CDR3 spans 13 amino acids. The V gene lost 3 bases and the J gene lost 2 bases, with 11 bases spanning the gap. The CDR3 spells CSARVSTAYEQYF. The DNA for the CDR3 is TGCAGTGCTAGGGTTTCTACAGCCTACGAGCAGTACTTC.

In the case of this clonotype: Likely a read error: the CDR3 ends without its conserved phenylalanine or tryptophan. This chain links TRBV20-1 with TRBJ2-1, with TRBD2 identical over 11 bases. V shed 4 bases, J shed 2 bases, and the junction held 13 bases outside the gene matches. Germline V gene sequence: CDR1 DFQATT, CDR2 SNEGSKA (reference sequence). CDR3 length: 18 residues. The CDR3 spells CSATLLAGGLPAYNEQFV. The CDR3 nucleotides are TGCAGTGCTACTCTGCTAGCGGGGGGACTCCCAGCCTACAATGAGCAGTTCGTC.

A few counts support this clonotype. The chain couples TRBV12-5 to TRBJ1-5; no definite D call. The CDR3 sequence is 18 residues long. With 0 bases removed from V and 2 bases from J, the gap between germline ends came to 17 bases. The V gene's germline CDR1 is LGHNT and CDR2 FRNRAP. CDR3 DNA sequence: TGTGCTAGTGGTTTGGTACTTGGAGGCCTAATGGGCAATCAGCCCCAGCATTTT. It encodes CASGLVLGGLMGNQPQHF.

This chain joins TRBV20-1 and TRBJ2-2; tentative D call: TRBD2 (6 bases). Germline lookup yields CDR1 DFQATT and CDR2 SNEGSKA (reference sequence). V dropped 6 bases and J dropped 3 bases, with 17 bases sitting between them. CDR3 size: 15 residues. The CDR3 region has the DNA TGCAGTGCACATTTTGGGGCGGGGTACACCGGGGAGCTGTTTTTT. Translating gives CSAHFGAGYTGELFF.

The sample holds a few counts of this clonotype. This chain uses TRBV12-3 or TRBV12-4 with TRBJ2-3; TRBD2 aligns across 7 bases. The junction had 3 bases not matched to a gene; V was cut back by 5 bases and J by 1 base. The CDR3 totals 14 residues. CDR3 sequence (DNA): TGTGCCAGCAGTGAAGCGGGGCGCACAGATACGCAGTATTTT. Translating gives CASSEAGRTDTQYF.

This clonotype has at least ten counts. V is TRBV27 and J is TRBJ2-7; weak D call: TRBD2 (5 bases). Germline CDR1 and CDR2: MNHEY and SMNVEV (reference sequence). V was shortened by 3 bases and J by 4 bases, with 10 bases between the two germline ends. The CDR3 loop spans 13 amino acids. The CDR3 sequence is CASSLRANYEQYF. For the CDR3, the DNA is TGTGCCAGCAGTTTGAGGGCTAATTACGAGCAGTACTTC.

This sequence joins TRBV3-1 and TRBJ2-5; tentative D call: TRBD1 (5 bases). Germline V gene sequence: CDR1 LGHDT, CDR2 YNNKEL (reference sequence). The CDR3 extends over 16 amino acids. V lost 0 bases to trimming and J lost 5 bases, with 16 bases between them. CDR3 in DNA: TGTGCCAGCAGCCAAGATCCCTCAGGGTTTGAGGAGACCCAGTACTTC. Amino acids: CASSQDPSGFEETQYF.

The gene calls are TRBV9 and TRBJ2-7; tentatively, D is TRBD1 or TRBD2 (7 bases each). The J call may be in error: the DNA end matches TRBJ2-5 better. The CDR3 covers 14 residues. Germline V CDR1 and CDR2: SGDLS, YYNGEE. As DNA, the CDR3 is TGTGCCAGCAGCGTACAGGGGGGGCAAGAGACCCAGTACTTC. Amino acid sequence: CASSVQGGQETQYF.

There are a few counts of this clonotype. The chain carries TRBV10-3 and TRBJ2-1; no reliable D call. Per the germline V gene, CDR1 is ENHRY and CDR2 is SYGVKD. Deletions cut 0 bases from V and 10 bases from J, with 10 bases between. The CDR3 covers 13 residues. The CDR3 is CAISESVKVEQFF. The DNA of the CDR3 is TGTGCCATCAGTGAGTCCGTAAAAGTGGAGCAGTTCTTC.

The sample holds one count of this clonotype. This chain links TRBV20-1 with TRBJ1-4; 7 bases fit TRBD1. The CDR3 is 15 amino acids. The germline V gene has CDR1 DFQATT and CDR2 SNEGSKA (reference sequence). V was clipped by 5 bases and J by 8 bases; unmatched bases: 14. The CDR3: CSAGTLRGPGEKLFF. CDR3 in DNA: TGCAGTGCTGGGACTTTAAGGGGGCCAGGCGAAAAACTGTTTTTT.

The chain has TRBV7-2 and TRBJ2-1, with a tentative D call TRBD1 (5 bases). Deletions cut 4 bases from V and 10 bases from J, with 17 bases between. The CDR3 has 14 residues. Germline-derived CDR1 and CDR2 are SGHTA and FQGNSA. The CDR3 sequence is CASSWGFRKPEQFF. CDR3 nucleotide sequence: TGTGCCAGCAGCTGGGGCTTTCGGAAGCCCGAGCAGTTCTTC.

This clonotype showed up just a few times. The chain carries TRBV11-3 and TRBJ2-7, with D unclear. The CDR3 extends over 14 amino acids. V lost 3 bases, J lost 1 base, and 10 bases lay in between. Germline values: CDR1 SGHNT, CDR2 YENEEA. The CDR3 loop reads CASSLNEVSYEQYF. The CDR3 nucleotides read TGTGCCAGCAGCTTGAACGAGGTATCCTACGAGCAGTACTTC.

The rearrangement joins TRBV25-1 to TRBJ2-5, with 9 bases fitting TRBD2. After removal of 2 bases from V and 0 bases from J, the junction contained 4 bases not matched to a gene. Germline CDR1 reads MGHDK; CDR2 reads SYGVNS. This CDR3 is built from 16 residues. CDR3 in DNA: TGTGCCAGCAGTGAAAGGCTAGCGGGGAACCAAGAGACCCAGTACTTC. It translates to CASSERLAGNQETQYF.

This clonotype was seen more than once but under ten times. The CDR3 DNA follows: TGTGCCAGCAAAGTCAGTGTGGGTGGGGTAGGTTACAATGAGCAGTTCTTC. It yields the protein CASKVSVGGVGYNEQFF. V is TRBV6-1 and J is TRBJ2-1, with no clear D. CDR3 length: 17 residues. Trimming took 7 bases from V and 4 from J, leaving 23 bases between them. Germline V gives CDR1 MNHNS, CDR2 SASEGT.